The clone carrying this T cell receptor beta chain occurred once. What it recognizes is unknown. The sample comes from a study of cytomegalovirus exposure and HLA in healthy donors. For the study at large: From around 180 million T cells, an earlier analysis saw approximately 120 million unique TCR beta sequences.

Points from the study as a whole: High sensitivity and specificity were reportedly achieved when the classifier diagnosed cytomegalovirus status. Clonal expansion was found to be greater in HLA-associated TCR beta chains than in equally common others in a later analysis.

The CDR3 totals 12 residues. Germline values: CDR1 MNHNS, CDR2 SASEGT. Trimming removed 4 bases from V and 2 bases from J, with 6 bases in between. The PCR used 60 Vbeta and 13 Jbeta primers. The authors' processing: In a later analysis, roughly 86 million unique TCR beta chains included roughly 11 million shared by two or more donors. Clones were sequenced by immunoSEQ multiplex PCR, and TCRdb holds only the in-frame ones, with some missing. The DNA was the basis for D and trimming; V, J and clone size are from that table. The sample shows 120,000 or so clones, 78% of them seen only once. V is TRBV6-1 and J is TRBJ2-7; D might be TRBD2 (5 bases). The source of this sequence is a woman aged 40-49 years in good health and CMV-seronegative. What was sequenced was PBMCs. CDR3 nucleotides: TGTGCCAGCAGTGGACTAACCTACGAGCAGTACTTC. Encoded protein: CASSGLTYEQYF.